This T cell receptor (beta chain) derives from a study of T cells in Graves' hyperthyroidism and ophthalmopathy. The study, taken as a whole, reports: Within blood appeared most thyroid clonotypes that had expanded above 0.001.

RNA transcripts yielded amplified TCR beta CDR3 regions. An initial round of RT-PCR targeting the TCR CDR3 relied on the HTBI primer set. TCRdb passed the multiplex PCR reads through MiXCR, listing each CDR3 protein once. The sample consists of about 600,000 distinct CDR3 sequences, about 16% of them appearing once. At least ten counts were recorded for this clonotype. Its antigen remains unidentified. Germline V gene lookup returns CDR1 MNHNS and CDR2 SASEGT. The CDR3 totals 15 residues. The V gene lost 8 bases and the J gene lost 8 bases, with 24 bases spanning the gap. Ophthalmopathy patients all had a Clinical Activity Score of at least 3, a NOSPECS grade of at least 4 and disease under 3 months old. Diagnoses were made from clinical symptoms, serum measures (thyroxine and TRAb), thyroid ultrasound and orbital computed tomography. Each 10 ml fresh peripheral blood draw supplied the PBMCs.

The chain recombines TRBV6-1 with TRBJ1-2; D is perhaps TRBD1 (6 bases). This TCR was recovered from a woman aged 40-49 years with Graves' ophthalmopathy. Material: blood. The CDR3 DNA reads TGTGCCAGCCGGGAGGCGGGGGGGGCCCTCTTGGGCTACACCTTC. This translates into CASREAGGALLGYTF.